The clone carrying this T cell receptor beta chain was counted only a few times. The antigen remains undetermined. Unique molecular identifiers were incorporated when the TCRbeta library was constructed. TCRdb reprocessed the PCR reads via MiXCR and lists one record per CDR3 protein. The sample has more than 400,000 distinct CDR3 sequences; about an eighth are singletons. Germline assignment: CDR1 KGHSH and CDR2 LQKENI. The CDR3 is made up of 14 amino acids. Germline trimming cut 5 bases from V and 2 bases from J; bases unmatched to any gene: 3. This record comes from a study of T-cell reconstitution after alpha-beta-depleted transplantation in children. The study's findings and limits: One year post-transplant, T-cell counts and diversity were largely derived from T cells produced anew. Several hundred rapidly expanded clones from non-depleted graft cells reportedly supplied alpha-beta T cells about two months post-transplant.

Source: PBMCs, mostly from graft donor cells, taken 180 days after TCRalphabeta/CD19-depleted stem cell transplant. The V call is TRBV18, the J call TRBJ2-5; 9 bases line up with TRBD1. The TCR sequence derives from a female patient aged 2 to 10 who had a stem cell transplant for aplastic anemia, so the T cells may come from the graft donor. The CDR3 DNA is TGTGCCAGCTCAAAGGGACAGGGACAAGAGACCCAGTACTTC. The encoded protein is CASSKGQGQETQYF.